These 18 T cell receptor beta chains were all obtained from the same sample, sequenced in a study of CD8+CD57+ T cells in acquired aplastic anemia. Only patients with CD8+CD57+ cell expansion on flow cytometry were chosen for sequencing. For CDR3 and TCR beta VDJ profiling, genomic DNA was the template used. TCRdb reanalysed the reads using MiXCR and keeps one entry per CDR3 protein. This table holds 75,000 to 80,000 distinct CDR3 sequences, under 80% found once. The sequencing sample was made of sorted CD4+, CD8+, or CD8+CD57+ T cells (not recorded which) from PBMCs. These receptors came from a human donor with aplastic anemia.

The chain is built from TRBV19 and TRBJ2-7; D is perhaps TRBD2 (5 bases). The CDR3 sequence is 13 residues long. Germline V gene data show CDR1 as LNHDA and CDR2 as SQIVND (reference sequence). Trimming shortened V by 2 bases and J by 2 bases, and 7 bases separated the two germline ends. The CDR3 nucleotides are TGTGCCAGTAGTATACACGGGGCCTACGAGCAGTACTTC. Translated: CASSIHGAYEQYF.

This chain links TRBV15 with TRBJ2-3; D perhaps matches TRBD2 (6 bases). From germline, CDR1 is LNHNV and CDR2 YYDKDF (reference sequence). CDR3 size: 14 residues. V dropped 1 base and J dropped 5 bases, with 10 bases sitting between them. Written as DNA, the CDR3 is TGTGCCACCAGCAGAGCCGGGGGAGAAGATACGCAGTATTTT. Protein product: CATSRAGGEDTQYF. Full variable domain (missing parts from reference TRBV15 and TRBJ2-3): DAMVIQNPRYQVTQFGKPVTLSCSQTLNHNVMYWYQQKSSQAPKLLFHYYDKDFNNEADTPDNFQSRRPNTSFCFLDIRSPGLGDTAMYLCATSRAGGEDTQYFGPGTRLTVL.

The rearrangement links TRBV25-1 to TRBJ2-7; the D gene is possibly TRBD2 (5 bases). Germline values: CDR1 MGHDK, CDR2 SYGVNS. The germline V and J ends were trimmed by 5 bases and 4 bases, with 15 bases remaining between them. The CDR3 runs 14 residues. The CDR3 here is CASSIRGDTYEQYF. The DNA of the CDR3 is TGTGCCAGCAGTATCCGGGGAGACACGTACGAGCAGTACTTC.

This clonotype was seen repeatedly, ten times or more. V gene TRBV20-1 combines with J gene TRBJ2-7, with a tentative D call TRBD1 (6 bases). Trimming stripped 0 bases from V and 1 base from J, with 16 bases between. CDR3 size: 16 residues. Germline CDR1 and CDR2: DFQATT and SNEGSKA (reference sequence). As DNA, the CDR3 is TGCAGTGCTAGAGATCTTCCCGCAGGGGAGTCCTACGAGCAGTACTTC. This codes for CSARDLPAGESYEQYF.

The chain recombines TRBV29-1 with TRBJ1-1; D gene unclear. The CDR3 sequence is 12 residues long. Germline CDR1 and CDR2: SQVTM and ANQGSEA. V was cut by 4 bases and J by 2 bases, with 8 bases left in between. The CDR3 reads CSVVQINTEAFF. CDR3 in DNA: TGCAGCGTTGTACAGATAAACACTGAAGCTTTCTTT.

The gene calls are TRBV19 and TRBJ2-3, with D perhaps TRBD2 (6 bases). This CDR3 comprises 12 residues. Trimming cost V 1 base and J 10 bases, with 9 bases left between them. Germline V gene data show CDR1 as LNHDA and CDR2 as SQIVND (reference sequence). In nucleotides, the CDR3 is TGTGCCAGTAGTATAGTCGGGGGACCGCAGTATTTT. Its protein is CASSIVGGPQYF.

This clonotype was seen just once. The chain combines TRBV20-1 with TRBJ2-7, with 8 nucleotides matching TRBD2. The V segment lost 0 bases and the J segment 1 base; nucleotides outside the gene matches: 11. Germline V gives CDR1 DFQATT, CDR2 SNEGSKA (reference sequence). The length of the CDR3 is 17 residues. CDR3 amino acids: CSARDLSGGARSYEQYF. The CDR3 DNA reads TGCAGTGCTAGAGATCTAAGCGGGGGAGCCCGTTCCTACGAGCAGTACTTC.

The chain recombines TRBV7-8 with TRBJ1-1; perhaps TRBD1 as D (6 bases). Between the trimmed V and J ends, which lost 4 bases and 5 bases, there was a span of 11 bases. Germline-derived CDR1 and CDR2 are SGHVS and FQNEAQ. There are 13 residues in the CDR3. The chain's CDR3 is CASSSTGRTEAFF. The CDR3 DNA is TGTGCCAGCAGCTCCACAGGGAGGACTGAAGCTTTCTTT.

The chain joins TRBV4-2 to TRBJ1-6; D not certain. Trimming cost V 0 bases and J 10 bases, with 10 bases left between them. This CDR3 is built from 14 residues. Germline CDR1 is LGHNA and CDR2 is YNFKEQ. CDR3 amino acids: CASSQDDGGSPLHF. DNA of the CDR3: TGTGCCAGCAGCCAAGATGACGGCGGCTCACCCCTCCACTTT.

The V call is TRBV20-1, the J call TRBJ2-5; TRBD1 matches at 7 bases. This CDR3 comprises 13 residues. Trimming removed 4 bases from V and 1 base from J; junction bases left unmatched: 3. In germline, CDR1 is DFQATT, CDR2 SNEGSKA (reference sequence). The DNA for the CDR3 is TGCAGTGCTATTAGACAGGGCCAAGAGACCCAGTACTTC. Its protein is CSAIRQGQETQYF.

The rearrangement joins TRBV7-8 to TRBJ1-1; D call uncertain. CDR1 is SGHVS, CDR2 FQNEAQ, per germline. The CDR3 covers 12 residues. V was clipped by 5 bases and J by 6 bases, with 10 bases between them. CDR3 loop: CASSLAEAEAFF. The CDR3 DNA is TGTGCCAGCAGCCTCGCAGAGGCTGAAGCTTTCTTT.

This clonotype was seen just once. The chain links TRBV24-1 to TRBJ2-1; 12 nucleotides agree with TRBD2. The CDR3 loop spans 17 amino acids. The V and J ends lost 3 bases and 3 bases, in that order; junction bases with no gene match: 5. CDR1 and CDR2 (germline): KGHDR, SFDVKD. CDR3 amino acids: CATSDPTLAGGYNEQFF. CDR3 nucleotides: TGTGCCACCAGTGATCCCACACTAGCGGGAGGCTACAATGAGCAGTTCTTC.

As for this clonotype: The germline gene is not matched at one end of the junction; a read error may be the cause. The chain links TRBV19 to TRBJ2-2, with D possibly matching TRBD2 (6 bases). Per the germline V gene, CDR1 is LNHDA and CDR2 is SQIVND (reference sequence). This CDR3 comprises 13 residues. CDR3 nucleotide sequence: TGTGCCAGTAGTATCGGGGGTACCGGGGAGCTGCTTTTT. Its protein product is CASSIGGTGELLF.

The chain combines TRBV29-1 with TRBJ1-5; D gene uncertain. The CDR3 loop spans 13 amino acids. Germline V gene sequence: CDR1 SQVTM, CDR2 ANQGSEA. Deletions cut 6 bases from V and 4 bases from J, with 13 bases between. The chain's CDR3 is CSVAEAANQPQHF. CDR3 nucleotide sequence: TGCAGCGTCGCCGAGGCGGCAAATCAGCCCCAGCATTTT.

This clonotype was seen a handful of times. This chain's CDR3 is CAISESGLAGDEQYF. CDR3 DNA: TGTGCCATCAGTGAGTCAGGACTAGCGGGAGACGAGCAGTACTTC. This sequence joins TRBV10-3 and TRBJ2-7; 13 bases map to TRBD2. V was clipped by 0 bases and J by 5 bases; unmatched bases: 1. CDR1 is ENHRY and CDR2 is SYGVKD in the germline V gene. The CDR3 runs 15 residues.

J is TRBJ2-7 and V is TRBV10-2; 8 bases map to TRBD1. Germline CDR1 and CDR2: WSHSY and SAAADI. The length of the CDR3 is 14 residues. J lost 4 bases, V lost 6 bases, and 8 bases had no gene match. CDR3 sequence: CASREDRAGYEQYF. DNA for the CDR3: TGCGCCAGCAGAGAGGACAGGGCCGGTTACGAGCAGTACTTC.

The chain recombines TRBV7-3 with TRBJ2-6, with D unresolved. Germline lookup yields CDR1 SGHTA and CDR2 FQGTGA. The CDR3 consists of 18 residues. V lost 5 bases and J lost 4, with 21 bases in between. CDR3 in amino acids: CASSPYGPKGDGANVLTF. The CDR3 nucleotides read TGTGCCAGCAGCCCGTACGGGCCCAAAGGTGACGGGGCCAACGTCCTGACTTTC.

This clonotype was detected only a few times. CDR3: CASMSMMQGRGYTF. The CDR3, as DNA: TGTGCCAGCATGAGTATGATGCAAGGGAGAGGCTACACCTTC. This rearrangement joins TRBV28 to TRBJ1-2, with D unclear. Germline assignment: CDR1 MDHEN and CDR2 SYDVKM. CDR3 length equals 14 residues. V gave up 7 bases and J gave up 8 bases, with 20 bases separating them.